This T cell receptor beta chain was obtained from a study of patients and donors after allogeneic stem cell transplantation. This clonotype turned up a few times. Germline CDR1 SGHTA, CDR2 FQGNSA. The CDR3 totals 14 residues. The germline V and J ends were trimmed by 1 base and 5 bases, with 11 bases remaining between them. MiXCR, applied by TCRdb to the RT-PCR reads, yields one record per CDR3 protein. This table has roughly 940,000 distinct CDR3 sequences, approximately 18% appearing once. The sequence was collected from a human donor who was either an allogeneic HSCT recipient or a stem cell or donor lymphocyte infusion donor (not recorded which). It is not recorded whose cells these are; they may come from a transplant donor. The V and J genes are TRBV7-2 and TRBJ2-5, with D perhaps TRBD2 (6 bases). Sequenced: blood, either unsorted or a sorted T cell fraction (not recorded which). In DNA, the CDR3 is TGTGCCAGCAGCTTAGGCAAGCGGGTGGAGACCCAGTACTTC. Translation gives CASSLGKRVETQYF.